These 2 T cell receptor beta chains were all obtained from the same sample, sequenced in a study of T-cell memory formation after mild COVID-19. TCRdb independently ran MiXCR on the 5' RACE reads; one entry per CDR3 protein. The sample yields roughly 310,000 distinct CDR3 sequences, more than 15% seen once. The specimen sequenced was PBMCs or a T cell subset sorted from them (not recorded which). The origin of the receptors is a man younger than 35 who had mild COVID-19 (a few samples of this study predate the infection). Cell type and time point are not known.

The CDR3 bases are TGTGCCAGCAGCCAAGTGGCCAACGTTCCACCCCTCCACTTT. Residues: CASSQVANVPPLHF. The rearrangement uses TRBV4-2 and TRBJ1-6, with D unclear. Germline CDR1 is LGHNA and CDR2 is YNFKEQ. The CDR3 is 14 residues long. V lost 1 base and J 11 bases, leaving 12 bases between the germline ends.

This clonotype occurred many times. The chain is built from TRBV5-1 and TRBJ2-7, with D perhaps matching TRBD1 (5 bases). The CDR3 totals 14 residues. Looked up from germline, CDR1 is SGHRS and CDR2 is YFSETQ. Deletions cut 4 bases from V and 2 bases from J, with 13 bases between. The CDR3 DNA sequence: TGCGCCAGCAGCCAACAGGAGTTCCCCTACGAGCAGTACTTC. This translates into CASSQQEFPYEQYF.